This TCR beta chain was recorded in a study of T cells after yellow fever vaccination. They built TCR cDNA with 5'RACE template switching, a step that put in a universal primer site and UMIs. TCRdb fed the 5' RACE reads into MiXCR, producing one record per CDR3 protein. This table has about 300,000 distinct CDR3 sequences, about 4% appearing once. This clonotype was seen more than once but under ten times. Its target is not known. This CDR3 has 14 amino acids. Trimming cost V 5 bases and J 6 bases, with 11 bases left between them. Germline V gene data show CDR1 as SGHTA and CDR2 as FQGNSA. Findings and limits, study-wide: Though weaker, the secondary response peaked faster, on day 5 versus 15. Most primary-vaccination clones recurred post-booster (roughly 96% CD4, 85% to 90% CD8). Abundant bulk-population clonotypes could contaminate the FACS-sorted repertoires.

The material sequenced was PBMCs, taken 5 days after the yellow fever booster vaccination. The sequence was obtained from a man younger than 30 who received the YFV17D yellow fever vaccine. The chain uses TRBV7-2 and TRBJ1-6; D uncertain. Here the CDR3 DNA reads TGTGCCAGCAGCCGCCCGGGCCTTAATTCACCCCTCCACTTT. This encodes CASSRPGLNSPLHF.